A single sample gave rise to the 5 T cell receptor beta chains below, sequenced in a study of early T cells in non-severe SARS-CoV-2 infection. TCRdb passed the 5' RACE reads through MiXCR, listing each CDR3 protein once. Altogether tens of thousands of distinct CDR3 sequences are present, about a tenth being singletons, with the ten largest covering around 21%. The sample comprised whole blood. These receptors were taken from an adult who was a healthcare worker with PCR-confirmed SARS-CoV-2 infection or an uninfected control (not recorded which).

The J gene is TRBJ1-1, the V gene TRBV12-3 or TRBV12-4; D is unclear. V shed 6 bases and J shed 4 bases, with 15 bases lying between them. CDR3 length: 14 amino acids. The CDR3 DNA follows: TGTGCCAGCAGCACGATTGAAAGGAGCACTGAAGCTTTCTTT. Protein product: CASSTIERSTEAFF.

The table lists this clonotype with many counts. The CDR3 protein is CASSSTRGSHYNEQFF. CDR3 DNA sequence: TGTGCCAGCAGTTCGACGAGGGGTTCCCACTACAATGAGCAGTTCTTC. The V and J genes are TRBV28 and TRBJ2-1; D may correspond to TRBD1 or TRBD2 (5 bases each). V lost 4 bases and J lost 3, with 16 bases in between. Germline lookup yields CDR1 MDHEN and CDR2 SYDVKM. There are 16 residues in the CDR3. Together with reference TRBV28 and TRBJ2-1, the CDR3 gives the full variable domain: DVKVTQSSRYLVKRTGEKVFLECVQDMDHENMFWYRQDPGLGLRLIYFSYDVKMKEKGDIPEGYSVSREKKERFSLILESASTNQTSMYLCASSSTRGSHYNEQFFGPGTRLTVL.

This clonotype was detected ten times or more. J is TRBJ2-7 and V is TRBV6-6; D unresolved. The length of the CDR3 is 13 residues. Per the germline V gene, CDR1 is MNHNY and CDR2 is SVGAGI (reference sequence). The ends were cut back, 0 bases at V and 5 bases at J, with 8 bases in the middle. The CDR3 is CASSYSDMNEQYF. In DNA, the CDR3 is TGTGCCAGCAGTTACTCCGACATGAACGAGCAGTACTTC.

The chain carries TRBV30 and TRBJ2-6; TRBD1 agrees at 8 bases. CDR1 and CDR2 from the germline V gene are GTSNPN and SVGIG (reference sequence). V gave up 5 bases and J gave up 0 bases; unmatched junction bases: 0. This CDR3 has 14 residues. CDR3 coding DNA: TGTGCCTGGGACAGGGGCTCTGGGGCCAACGTCCTGACTTTC. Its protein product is CAWDRGSGANVLTF.

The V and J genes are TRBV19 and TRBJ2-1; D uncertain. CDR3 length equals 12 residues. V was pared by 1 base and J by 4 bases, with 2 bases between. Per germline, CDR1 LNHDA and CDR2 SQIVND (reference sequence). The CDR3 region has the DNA TGTGCCAGTAGTATAGTTTACAATGAGCAGTTCTTC. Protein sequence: CASSIVYNEQFF.